This TCR beta chain was captured in a study of coeliac disease. The data were produced by immunoSEQ multiplex PCR, yet TCRdb's version contains in-frame clones alone and is incomplete. Found here are some 820 clones, around half of them singletons; the top ten hold around 32%. In germline, CDR1 is SGHTA, CDR2 FQGTGA. The CDR3 spans 15 residues. This clone was picked up a small number of times. The chain carries TRBV7-3 and TRBJ2-5; a possible D gene is TRBD2 (5 bases). The DNA end is more similar to TRBJ2-7, so the J call may be wrong. The sequencing input was intraepithelial lymphocytes from the gut. The receptor comes from a woman aged 45-65 years without celiac disease. CDR3 DNA: TGTGCCAGCAGCTTAATGGGGAGCCAGGAGAGCGAGCAGTACTTC. Its translation is CASSLMGSQESEQYF.